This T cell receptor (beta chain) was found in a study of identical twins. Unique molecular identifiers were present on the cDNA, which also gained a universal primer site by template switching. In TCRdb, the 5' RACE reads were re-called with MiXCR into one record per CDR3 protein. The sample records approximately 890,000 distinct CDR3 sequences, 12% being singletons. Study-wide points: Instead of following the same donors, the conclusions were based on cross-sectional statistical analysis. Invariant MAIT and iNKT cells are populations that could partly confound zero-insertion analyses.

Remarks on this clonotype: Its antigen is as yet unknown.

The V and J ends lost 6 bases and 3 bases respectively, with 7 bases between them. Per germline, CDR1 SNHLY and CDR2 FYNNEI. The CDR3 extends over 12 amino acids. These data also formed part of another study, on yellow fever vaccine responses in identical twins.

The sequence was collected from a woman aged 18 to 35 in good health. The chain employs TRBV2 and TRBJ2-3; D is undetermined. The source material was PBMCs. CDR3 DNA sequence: TGTGCCAGCAGAAAGGGAACAGATACGCAGTATTTT. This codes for CASRKGTDTQYF.